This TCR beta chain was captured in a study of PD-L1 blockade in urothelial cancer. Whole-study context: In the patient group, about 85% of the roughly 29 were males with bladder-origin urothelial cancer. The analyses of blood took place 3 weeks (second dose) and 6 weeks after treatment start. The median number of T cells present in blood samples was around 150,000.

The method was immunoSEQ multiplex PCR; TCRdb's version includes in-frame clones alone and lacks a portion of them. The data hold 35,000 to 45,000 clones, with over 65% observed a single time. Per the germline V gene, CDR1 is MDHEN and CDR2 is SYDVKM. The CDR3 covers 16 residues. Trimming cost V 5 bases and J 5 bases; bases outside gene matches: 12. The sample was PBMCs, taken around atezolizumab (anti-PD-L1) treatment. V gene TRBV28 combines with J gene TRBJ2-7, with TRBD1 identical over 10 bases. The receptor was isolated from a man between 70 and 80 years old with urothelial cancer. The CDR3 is CASSPLSGTGAHEQYF. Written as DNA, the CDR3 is TGTGCCAGCAGTCCTCTTTCCGGGACAGGGGCTCACGAGCAGTACTTC.